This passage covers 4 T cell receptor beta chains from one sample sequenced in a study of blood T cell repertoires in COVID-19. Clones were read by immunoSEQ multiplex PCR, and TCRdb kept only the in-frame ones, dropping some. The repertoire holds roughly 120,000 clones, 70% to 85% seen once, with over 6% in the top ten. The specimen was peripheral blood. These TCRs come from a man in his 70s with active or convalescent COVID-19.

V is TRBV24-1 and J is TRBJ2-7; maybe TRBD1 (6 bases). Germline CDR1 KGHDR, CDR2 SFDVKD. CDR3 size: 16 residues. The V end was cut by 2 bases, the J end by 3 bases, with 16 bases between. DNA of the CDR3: TGTGCCACCAGTGATTCTCAGGACAGCACAATCTACGAGCAGTACTTC. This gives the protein CATSDSQDSTIYEQYF.

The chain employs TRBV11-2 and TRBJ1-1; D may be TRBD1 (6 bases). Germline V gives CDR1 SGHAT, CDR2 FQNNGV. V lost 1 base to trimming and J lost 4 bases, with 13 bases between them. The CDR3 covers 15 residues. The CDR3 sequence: CASSLGTVMGTEAFF. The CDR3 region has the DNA TGTGCCAGCAGCTTAGGGACAGTTATGGGCACTGAAGCTTTCTTT.

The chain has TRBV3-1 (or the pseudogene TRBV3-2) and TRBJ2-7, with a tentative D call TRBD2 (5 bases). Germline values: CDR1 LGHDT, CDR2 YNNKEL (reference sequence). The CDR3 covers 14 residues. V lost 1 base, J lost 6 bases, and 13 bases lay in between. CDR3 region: CASSQGVEAAEQYF. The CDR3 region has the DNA TGTGCCAGCAGCCAAGGTGTTGAAGCGGCCGAGCAGTACTTC.

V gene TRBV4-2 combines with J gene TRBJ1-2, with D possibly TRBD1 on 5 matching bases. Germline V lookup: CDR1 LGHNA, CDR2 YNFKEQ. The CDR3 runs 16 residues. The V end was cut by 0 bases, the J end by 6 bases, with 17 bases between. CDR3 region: CASSQEGLGQGNGYTF. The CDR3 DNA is TGTGCCAGCAGCCAAGAGGGACTGGGTCAAGGGAATGGCTACACCTTC.